These 14 T cell receptor beta chains came from one sample sequenced in a study of low-dose radiotherapy and immunotherapy resistance in tumors. Both TCRalpha and TCRbeta chains were reverse transcribed with V-gene-specific primers. The authors amplified TCRs for about 18 PCR cycles with a constant-region primer and a V-primer adapter. TCRdb called the reads again in MiXCR, with one record for every CDR3 protein. The sample records fewer than 90,000 distinct CDR3 sequences, approximately 17% being singletons. Regarding time point: before trial treatment. The starting material was PBMCs, obtained before treatment. These TCRs come from a male donor with prostate cancer.

This clonotype appeared many times. The chain combines TRBV6-5 with TRBJ1-5; D is possibly TRBD1 (5 bases). Per the germline V gene, CDR1 is MNHEY and CDR2 is SVGAGI. The CDR3 has 15 amino acids. The V end was cut by 6 bases, the J end by 0 bases, with 12 bases between. The CDR3 spells CASRSTDYSNQPQHF. The CDR3, as DNA: TGTGCCAGCAGATCGACAGATTATAGCAATCAGCCCCAGCATTTT.

The sample holds many counts of this clonotype. This chain connects TRBV11-2 to TRBJ2-1; 9 nucleotides line up with TRBD2. The CDR3 runs 16 residues. Germline V gene lookup returns CDR1 SGHAT and CDR2 FQNNGV. Trimming removed 2 bases from V and 7 bases from J; junction bases left unmatched: 9. CDR3: CASSLRRGRAENEQFF. CDR3 DNA sequence: TGTGCCAGCAGCTTACGACGCGGGAGGGCCGAAAATGAGCAGTTCTTC.

This clonotype was found many times. This chain links TRBV6-8 with TRBJ2-1, with 8 bases matching TRBD1. CDR1 and CDR2 (germline): MNHGY, SAAAGT. CDR3 length: 16 residues. With V trimmed by 6 bases and J by 5 bases, 12 bases remained unmatched. CDR3 sequence reads: CASSSLGQGANNEQFF. DNA for the CDR3: TGTGCCAGCAGCTCTCTTGGACAGGGTGCGAACAATGAGCAGTTCTTC.

There are many counts of this clonotype. The gene calls are TRBV7-2 and TRBJ2-3, with 13 bases matching TRBD2. From germline, CDR1 is SGHTA and CDR2 FQGNSA. Losses at the gene ends were 4 bases for V and 3 bases for J; bases not matched to a gene: 7. The CDR3 length is 17 residues. CDR3 amino acids: CASSSGTSGDWTDTQYF. As DNA, the CDR3 is TGTGCCAGCAGCTCCGGGACTAGCGGGGATTGGACAGATACGCAGTATTTT.

This clonotype was observed many times. CDR3 region: CAWSVRQGINNEQFF. The CDR3 coding sequence is TGTGCCTGGAGTGTACGACAGGGAATAAACAATGAGCAGTTCTTC. The chain combines TRBV30 with TRBJ2-1; 7 nucleotides line up with TRBD1. Germline CDR1 reads GTSNPN; CDR2 reads SVGIG (reference sequence). This CDR3 spans 15 amino acids. J lost 5 bases, V lost 0 bases, and 7 bases had no gene match.

This clonotype was seen repeatedly, ten times or more. This chain joins TRBV7-9 and TRBJ2-7; D gene uncertain. With 3 bases removed from V and 6 bases from J, the gap between germline ends came to 9 bases. This CDR3 has 12 amino acids. CDR1 is SEHNR, CDR2 FQNEAQ, per germline (reference sequence). CDR3 sequence: CASSFLPSEQYF. CDR3 bases: TGTGCCAGCAGCTTCCTACCCTCCGAGCAGTACTTC.

There are many counts of this clonotype. The chain combines TRBV2 with TRBJ1-5; 12 bases map to TRBD1. Germline lookup yields CDR1 SNHLY and CDR2 FYNNEI. V was pared by 6 bases and J by 4 bases, with 4 bases of the junction left unmatched. The CDR3 is made up of 15 amino acids. CDR3 DNA: TGTGCCAGCAGCGGGACAGGGGGCGGAAATCAGCCCCAGCATTTT. Translating it yields CASSGTGGGNQPQHF.

A note on this clonotype: The likely explanation is a read error, given a far larger clone one base away. The CDR3 nucleotides are TGTGCCAGCAGCGCGGGACAGGGGGCCTACGAGCAGTTCTTC. This encodes CASSAGQGAYEQFF. The chain uses TRBV9 and TRBJ2-1; 12 bases agree with TRBD1. The germline CDR1 and CDR2 sequences are SGDLS and YYNGEE. V dropped 3 bases and J dropped 10; count of bases not matched to a gene: 5. The CDR3 has 14 residues.

This clonotype was detected ten times or more. This chain joins TRBV20-1 and TRBJ1-2; tentative D call: TRBD1 (6 bases). The CDR3 has 13 residues. Looked up from germline, CDR1 is DFQATT and CDR2 is SNEGSKA (reference sequence). The V gene lost 1 base and the J gene lost 5 bases, with 11 bases spanning the gap. CDR3 amino acids: CSARAQGNYGYTF. CDR3 in DNA: TGCAGTGCTAGAGCACAGGGCAATTATGGCTACACCTTC.

This clonotype was recorded many times. The V and J genes are TRBV29-1 and TRBJ2-7, with TRBD2 matching over 9 bases. J gave up 1 base and V 2 bases, and 3 bases lay outside the gene matches. CDR3 size: 14 residues. CDR1 is SQVTM, CDR2 ANQGSEA, per germline. DNA for the CDR3: TGCAGCGTTGAACTAGCGGGGAATTCCTACGAGCAGTACTTC. This translates into CSVELAGNSYEQYF.

There are many counts of this clonotype. V usage is TRBV5-1 and J usage is TRBJ2-5; 7 nucleotides align to TRBD2. There are 15 residues in the CDR3. V was clipped by 0 bases and J by 3 bases; unmatched bases: 5. The V gene's germline CDR1 is SGHRS and CDR2 YFSETQ. As DNA, the CDR3 is TGCGCCAGCAGCTTGGTGCCTAGCGGTAAAGAGACCCAGTACTTC. This encodes CASSLVPSGKETQYF. Together with reference TRBV5-1 and TRBJ2-5, the CDR3 gives the full variable domain: KAGVTQTPRYLIKTRGQQVTLSCSPISGHRSVSWYQQTPGQGLQFLFEYFSETQRNKGNFPGRFSGRQFSNSRSEMNVSTLELGDSALYLCASSLVPSGKETQYFGPGTRLLVL.

This clonotype was seen ten or more times. The rearrangement uses TRBV7-2 and TRBJ2-5, with D tentatively TRBD1 or TRBD2 (6 bases each). Germline lookup yields CDR1 SGHTA and CDR2 FQGNSA. V dropped 6 bases and J dropped 5 bases, with 19 bases sitting between them. The CDR3 length is 15 residues. The CDR3 DNA sequence: TGTGCCAGCAGGTTCAAGGGGGGATCCGTGGAGACCCAGTACTTC. It is translated as CASRFKGGSVETQYF. The full variable domain, completed using reference TRBV7-2 and TRBJ2-5, is GAGVSQSPSNKVTEKGKDVELRCDPISGHTALYWYRQSLGQGLEFLIYFQGNSAPDKSGLPSDRFSAERTGGSVSTLTIQRTQQEDSAVYLCASRFKGGSVETQYFGPGTRLLVL.

Concerning this clonotype: A single base is all that separates this from a far larger clone, so a read error is likely. The V gene is TRBV5-6, the J gene TRBJ1-2; D is unclear. The CDR3 consists of 15 residues. CDR1 SGHDT and CDR2 YYEEEE come from the germline V gene. The CDR3 loop reads CARSPQQRSNYGYTF. CDR3 DNA: TGCGCCAGAAGCCCCCAACAGAGATCTAACTATGGCTACACCTTC.

As to this clonotype: A far larger clone is just one base off, so this is likely a read error. The genes are TRBV6-9 and TRBJ2-1; 10 bases are shared with TRBD2. V lost 10 bases, J lost 3 bases, and 24 bases stayed unmatched. The germline gives CDR1 MNHGY, CDR2 SVAAGI. This CDR3 comprises 20 residues. This chain's CDR3 is CAIGESKLAGGVGGYNEQFF. CDR3 coding DNA: TGTGCCATCGGTGAGTCAAAGTTAGCGGGAGGAGTAGGGGGCTACAATGAGCAGTTCTTC.